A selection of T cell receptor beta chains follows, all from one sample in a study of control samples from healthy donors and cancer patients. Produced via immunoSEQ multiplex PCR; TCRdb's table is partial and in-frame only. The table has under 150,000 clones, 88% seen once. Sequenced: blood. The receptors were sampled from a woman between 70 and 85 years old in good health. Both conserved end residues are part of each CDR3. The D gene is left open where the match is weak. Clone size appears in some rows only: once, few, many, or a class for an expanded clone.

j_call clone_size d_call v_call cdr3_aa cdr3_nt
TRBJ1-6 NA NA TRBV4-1 CASSQRFGPGLVVTLHF TGCGCCAGCAGCCAGAGGTTCGGACCGGGCCTGGTTGTTACCCTCCACTTT
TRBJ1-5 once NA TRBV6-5 CASSYSPTANQPQHF TGTGCCAGCAGTTACTCCCCGACAGCAAATCAGCCCCAGCATTTT
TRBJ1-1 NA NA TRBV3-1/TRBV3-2 CASSQAPSDTEAFF TGTGCCAGCAGCCAAGCCCCCTCGGACACTGAAGCTTTCTTT
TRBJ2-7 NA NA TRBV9 CASSVWGSRADEQYF TGTGCCAGCAGCGTGTGGGGGTCTCGTGCCGACGAGCAGTACTTC
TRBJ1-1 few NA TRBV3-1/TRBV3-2 CASSQAPQGGDTEAFF TGTGCCAGCAGCCAAGCCCCCCAGGGAGGCGACACTGAAGCTTTCTTT
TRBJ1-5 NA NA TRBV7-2 CASSLGGGVHQPQHF TGTGCCAGCAGCTTAGGAGGGGGGGTCCATCAGCCCCAGCATTTT
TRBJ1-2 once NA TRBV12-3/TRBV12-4 CASSWVNYGYTF TGTGCCAGCAGTTGGGTGAACTATGGCTACACCTTC
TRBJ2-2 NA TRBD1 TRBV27 CASSYGTGHNTGELFF TGTGCCAGCAGTTACGGGACAGGGCATAACACCGGGGAGCTGTTTTTT
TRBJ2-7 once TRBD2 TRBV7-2 CASSLDTGGYEQYF TGTGCCAGCAGCTTAGATACGGGAGGATACGAGCAGTACTTC
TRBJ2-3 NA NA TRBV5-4 CASSSASDTDTQYF TGTGCCAGCAGCTCCGCCTCAGACACAGATACGCAGTATTTT
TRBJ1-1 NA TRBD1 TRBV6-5 CASSPSGTGGTEAFF TGTGCCAGCAGTCCATCCGGGACAGGGGGCACTGAAGCTTTCTTT
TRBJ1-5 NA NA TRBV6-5 CASSLHSYSNQPQHF TGTGCCAGCAGTTTACACTCTTATAGCAATCAGCCCCAGCATTTT
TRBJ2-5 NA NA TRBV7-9 CASSLGVVWAQETQYF TGTGCCAGCAGCTTAGGGGTGGTGTGGGCTCAAGAGACCCAGTACTTC
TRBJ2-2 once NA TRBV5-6 CASSRALRAGELFF TGTGCCAGCAGCCGGGCCCTCAGGGCCGGGGAGCTGTTTTTT
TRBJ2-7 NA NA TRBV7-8 CASSANARFNEQYF TGTGCCAGCAGCGCAAATGCGAGGTTCAACGAGCAGTACTTC
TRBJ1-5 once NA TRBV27 CASSLGGGSNQPQHF TGTGCCAGCAGTTTGGGGGGCGGGAGCAATCAGCCCCAGCATTTT
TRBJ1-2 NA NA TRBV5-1 CASSLDTTGGAYGYTF TGCGCCAGCAGCTTGGACACCACGGGAGGAGCCTATGGCTACACCTTC
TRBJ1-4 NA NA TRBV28 CASRRDEKLFF TGTGCCAGCAGGAGGGATGAAAAACTGTTTTTT
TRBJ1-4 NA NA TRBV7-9 CASSLGPNEKLFF TGTGCCAGCAGCTTGGGTCCTAATGAAAAACTGTTTTTT
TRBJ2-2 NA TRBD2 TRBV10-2 CATGSGRNTGELFF TGCGCCACCGGGAGCGGGAGGAACACCGGGGAGCTGTTTTTT
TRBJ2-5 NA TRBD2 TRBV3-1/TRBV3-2 CASSQWRGGNQETQYF TGTGCCAGCAGCCAGTGGCGCGGGGGAAACCAAGAGACCCAGTACTTC
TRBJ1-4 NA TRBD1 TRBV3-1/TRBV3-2 CASSPTPGQGNEKLFF TGTGCCAGCAGTCCAACCCCCGGACAGGGTAATGAAAAACTGTTTTTT
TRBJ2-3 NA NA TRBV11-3 CASSFQGSDTQYF TGTGCCAGCAGCTTCCAGGGTTCCGATACGCAGTATTTT
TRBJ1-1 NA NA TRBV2 CASSDRWNTEAFF TGTGCCAGCAGTGACAGATGGAACACTGAAGCTTTCTTT
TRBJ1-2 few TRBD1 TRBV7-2 CASSPDRGQGYGYTF TGTGCCAGCAGCCCCGACAGGGGGCAAGGATATGGCTACACCTTC
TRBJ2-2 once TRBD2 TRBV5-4 CASSPHPGATSGELFF TGTGCCAGCAGCCCCCACCCAGGGGCGACTAGCGGGGAACTGTTTTTT
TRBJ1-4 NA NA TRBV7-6 CASSFGQGRTNEKLFF TGTGCCAGCAGCTTCGGGCAGGGAAGAACTAATGAAAAACTGTTTTTT
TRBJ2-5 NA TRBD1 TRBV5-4 CASSPDRGRQETQYF TGTGCCAGCAGCCCGGACAGGGGGAGGCAAGAGACCCAGTACTTC
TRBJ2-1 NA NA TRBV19 CASSIDLTRGSYNEQFF TGTGCCAGTAGTATAGATCTAACGAGGGGCTCCTACAATGAGCAGTTCTTC
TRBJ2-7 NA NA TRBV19 CASGPSRAYEQYF TGTGCCAGTGGTCCATCCCGGGCCTACGAGCAGTACTTC
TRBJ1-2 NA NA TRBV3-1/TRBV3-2 CASSQEVVRGAGYTF TGTGCCAGCAGCCAAGAGGTAGTAAGGGGCGCTGGCTACACCTTC
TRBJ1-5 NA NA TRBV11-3 CASSLDDYSNQPQHF TGTGCCAGCAGCTTGGACGATTATAGCAATCAGCCCCAGCATTTT
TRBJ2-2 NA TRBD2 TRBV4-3 CASSPRVAGGINTGELFF TGCGCCAGCAGCCCACGGGTAGCGGGGGGAATCAACACCGGGGAGCTGTTTTTT
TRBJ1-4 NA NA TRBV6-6 CASSYSKENEKLFF TGTGCCAGCAGTTACTCGAAAGAGAATGAAAAACTGTTTTTT
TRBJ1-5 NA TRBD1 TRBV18 CASSPRTGSSQPQHF TGTGCCAGCTCACCACGGACAGGCTCTAGTCAGCCCCAGCATTTT
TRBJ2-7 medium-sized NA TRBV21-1 CASSKVGVGGGTFYEQYF NA
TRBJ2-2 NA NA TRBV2 CASKWQGGELFF TGTGCCAGCAAGTGGCAAGGCGGGGAGCTGTTTTTT
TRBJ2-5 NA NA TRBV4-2 CASSQGKGETQYF TGTGCCAGCAGCCAAGGAAAGGGAGAGACCCAGTACTTC
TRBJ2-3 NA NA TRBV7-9 CASSPTRGVGTDTQYF TGTGCCAGCAGCCCGACGCGCGGGGTGGGCACAGATACGCAGTATTTT
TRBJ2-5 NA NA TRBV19 CASSLTYQETQYF TGTGCCAGTAGTTTGACGTACCAAGAGACCCAGTACTTC
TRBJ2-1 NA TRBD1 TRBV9 CASSVGTTGGDEQFF TGTGCCAGCAGCGTAGGGACGACAGGGGGCGATGAGCAGTTCTTC
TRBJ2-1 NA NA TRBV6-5 CAIATYPYNEQFF TGTGCCATCGCGACCTATCCCTACAATGAGCAGTTCTTC
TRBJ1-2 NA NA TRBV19 CASSIRGRRYYGYTF TGTGCCAGTAGTATACGCGGCAGGCGGTACTATGGCTACACCTTC
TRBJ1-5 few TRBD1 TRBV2 CASNEQGAVGQPQHF TGTGCCAGCAACGAACAGGGGGCGGTCGGTCAGCCCCAGCATTTT
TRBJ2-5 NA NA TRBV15 CATSRDYTSRGETQYF TGTGCCACCAGCAGAGATTACACTAGCCGGGGGGAGACCCAGTACTTC
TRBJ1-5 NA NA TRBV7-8 CASSLGAARHYSNQPQHF TGTGCCAGCAGCTTGGGGGCAGCACGACACTATAGCAATCAGCCCCAGCATTTT
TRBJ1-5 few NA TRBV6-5 CASSYSLHPNQPQHF TGTGCCAGCAGTTACTCGTTACACCCCAATCAGCCCCAGCATTTT
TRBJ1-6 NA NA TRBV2 CASTKGRSNSNSPLHF TGTGCCAGCACCAAAGGCCGATCAAATAGCAATTCACCCCTCCACTTT
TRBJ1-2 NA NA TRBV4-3 CASSTLGVAGGYTF TGCGCCAGCAGCACACTCGGGGTCGCTGGTGGCTACACCTTC
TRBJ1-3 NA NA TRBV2 CASSKDTLSGNTIYF TGTGCCAGCAGCAAGGACACGCTCTCTGGAAACACCATATATTTT
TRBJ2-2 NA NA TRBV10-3 CAISDRGAPTGELFF TGTGCCATCAGTGATCGGGGGGCCCCAACCGGGGAGCTGTTTTTT
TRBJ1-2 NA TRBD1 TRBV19 CASSAAGTGLLYGYTF TGTGCCAGTAGTGCCGCCGGGACAGGCCTTTTATATGGCTACACCTTC